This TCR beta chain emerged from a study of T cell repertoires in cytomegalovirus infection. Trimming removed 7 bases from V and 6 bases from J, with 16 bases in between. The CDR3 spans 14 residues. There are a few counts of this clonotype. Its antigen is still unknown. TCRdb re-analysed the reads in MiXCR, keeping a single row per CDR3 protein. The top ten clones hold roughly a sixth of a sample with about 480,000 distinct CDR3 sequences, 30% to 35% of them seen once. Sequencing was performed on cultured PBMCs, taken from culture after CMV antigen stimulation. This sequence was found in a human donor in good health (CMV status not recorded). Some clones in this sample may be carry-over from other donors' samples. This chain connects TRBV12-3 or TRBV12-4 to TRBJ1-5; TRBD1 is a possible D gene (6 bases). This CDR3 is CASMLQGGSQPQHF. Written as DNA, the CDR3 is TGTGCCAGCATGCTACAGGGTGGGAGTCAGCCCCAGCATTTT.